The 15 T cell receptor beta chains below all came from one sample that was sequenced in a study of control samples from healthy donors and cancer patients. Assay: immunoSEQ multiplex PCR; the TCRdb copy retains only in-frame clones and omits some. The profile shows about 100,000 clones, less than 90% of them singletons. The source material was blood. All receptors derive from a woman aged 45-60 years in good health.

V usage is TRBV5-4 and J usage is TRBJ1-6; TRBD1 matches 7 bases. Germline trimming cut 0 bases from V and 5 bases from J; bases unmatched to any gene: 8. Per the germline V gene, CDR1 is SGHNT and CDR2 is YYREEE (reference sequence). This CDR3 has 17 amino acids. The CDR3 region is CASSLVGEQGHNSPLHF. CDR3 sequence (DNA): TGTGCCAGCAGCTTGGTTGGGGAACAGGGGCATAATTCACCCCTCCACTTT.

V gene TRBV6-2 or TRBV6-3 combines with J gene TRBJ1-1; no firm D call. Trimming took off 6 bases at V and 11 bases at J, with 13 bases between the two ends. The germline gives CDR1 MNHEY, CDR2 SVGEGT. This CDR3 comprises 11 residues. The CDR3 DNA sequence: TGTGCCAGCAGCCTGGGCGTGCGGGCTTTCTTT. Translation gives CASSLGVRAFF.

This clone was counted only a few times. The genes are TRBV5-1 and TRBJ2-5, with D tentatively TRBD1 (5 bases). The CDR3 covers 13 residues. V was pared by 6 bases and J by 3 bases, with 12 bases between. The germline V gene encodes CDR1 SGHRS and CDR2 YFSETQ. In DNA, the CDR3 is TGCGCCAGCAATACAGGCCTTAAAGAGACCCAGTACTTC. Amino acid sequence: CASNTGLKETQYF.

The genes are TRBV5-4 and TRBJ2-6, with no clear D. The CDR3 sequence is 15 residues long. CDR1 is SGHNT and CDR2 is YYREEE in the germline V gene (reference sequence). The V end was cut by 4 bases, the J end by 0 bases, with 8 bases between. CDR3 sequence: CASSPQGSGANVLTF. CDR3 sequence (DNA): TGTGCCAGCAGCCCACAAGGCTCTGGGGCCAACGTCCTGACTTTC.

The V call is TRBV13, the J call TRBJ2-1; no clear D. CDR3 size: 13 residues. Per germline, CDR1 PRHDT and CDR2 FYEKMQ (reference sequence). V lost 0 bases and J lost 5, with 5 bases in between. CDR3 region: CASSLGPNNEQFF. The CDR3 coding sequence is TGTGCCAGCAGCTTAGGTCCGAACAATGAGCAGTTCTTC.

V and J are TRBV9 and TRBJ2-7; 11 bases map to TRBD2. CDR1 and CDR2 from the germline V gene are SGDLS and YYNGEE. Trimming removed 0 bases from V and 1 base from J; junction bases left unmatched: 0. The CDR3 spans 15 residues. CDR3 sequence reads: CASSVGLAGSYEQYF. In nucleotides, the CDR3 is TGTGCCAGCAGCGTAGGACTAGCGGGGTCCTACGAGCAGTACTTC.

This clone showed up just a few times. The chain couples TRBV24-1 to TRBJ1-2, with D unclear. The germline V gene encodes CDR1 KGHDR and CDR2 SFDVKD. There are 13 residues in the CDR3. V was pared by 0 bases and J by 7 bases, with 8 bases between. CDR3: CATSDLPYLGYTF. In DNA, the CDR3 is TGTGCCACCAGTGATTTGCCATATCTTGGCTACACCTTC.

The genes are TRBV7-6 and TRBJ2-1; TRBD1 matches at 8 bases. V lost 5 bases and J lost 3; bases outside the gene matches: 6. Germline CDR1 and CDR2: SGHVS and FNYEAQ. This CDR3 region has 15 residues. The CDR3 here is CASSPEDRDYNEQFF. CDR3 in DNA: TGTGCCAGCAGCCCTGAGGACAGGGACTACAATGAGCAGTTCTTC.

J is TRBJ2-1 and V is TRBV7-9; D is undetermined. Germline CDR1 SEHNR, CDR2 FQNEAQ (reference sequence). V lost 5 bases and J 7 bases, leaving 21 bases between the germline ends. The CDR3 has 16 amino acids. The CDR3 protein is CASSPPLGLIGNEQFF. The CDR3 bases are TGTGCCAGCAGCCCACCCCTAGGGCTCATCGGGAATGAGCAGTTCTTC.

The chain carries TRBV7-9 and TRBJ2-7; possibly TRBD1 or TRBD2 for D (5 bases each). CDR3 length: 14 amino acids. V was clipped by 5 bases and J by 5 bases, with 16 bases between them. The germline V gene encodes CDR1 SEHNR and CDR2 FQNEAQ (reference sequence). CDR3 sequence reads: CASSRVEGPHEQYF. CDR3 DNA: TGTGCCAGCAGCCGCGTAGAGGGACCCCACGAGCAGTACTTC.

The J gene is TRBJ2-1, the V gene TRBV7-2, with D possibly being TRBD1 (5 bases). Trimming removed 0 bases from V and 2 bases from J, with 8 bases in between. This CDR3 is 15 amino acids long. Germline V gene lookup returns CDR1 SGHTA and CDR2 FQGNSA. The CDR3 bases are TGTGCCAGCAGCTTAGCGCCAGGGACCTACAATGAGCAGTTCTTC. Amino acids: CASSLAPGTYNEQFF.

This chain connects TRBV10-3 to TRBJ1-1; the D is unclear. The ends were cut back, 6 bases at V and 2 bases at J, with 7 bases in the middle. Germline-derived CDR1 and CDR2 are ENHRY and SYGVKD. The CDR3 is 12 amino acids. This chain's CDR3 is CAIRAPNTEAFF. CDR3 coding DNA: TGTGCCATCAGAGCCCCAAACACTGAAGCTTTCTTT.

This chain uses TRBV6-5 with TRBJ1-6, with D unclear. Germline values: CDR1 MNHEY, CDR2 SVGAGI. V lost 5 bases to trimming and J lost 10 bases, with 18 bases between them. The CDR3 spans 15 residues. The CDR3 here is CASSPSGVPTSPLHF. The CDR3 DNA is TGTGCCAGCAGTCCCTCAGGAGTCCCCACGTCACCCCTCCACTTT.

The genes are TRBV4-2 and TRBJ1-1; no definite D call. This CDR3 contains 15 residues. CDR1 and CDR2 (germline): LGHNA, YNFKEQ. Trimming took 0 bases from V and 1 from J, leaving 9 bases between them. The CDR3 nucleotides are TGTGCCAGCAGCCAAGATTTAGGTGGGAACACTGAAGCTTTCTTT. Amino acid sequence: CASSQDLGGNTEAFF.

The rearrangement uses TRBV5-1 and TRBJ1-5; D gene unclear. The length of the CDR3 is 13 residues. Trimming took 4 bases from V and 4 from J, leaving 9 bases between them. CDR1 and CDR2 (germline): SGHRS, YFSETQ. The CDR3, as DNA: TGCGCCAGCAGCCCGAAAGGGAATCAGCCCCAGCATTTT. Residues: CASSPKGNQPQHF.